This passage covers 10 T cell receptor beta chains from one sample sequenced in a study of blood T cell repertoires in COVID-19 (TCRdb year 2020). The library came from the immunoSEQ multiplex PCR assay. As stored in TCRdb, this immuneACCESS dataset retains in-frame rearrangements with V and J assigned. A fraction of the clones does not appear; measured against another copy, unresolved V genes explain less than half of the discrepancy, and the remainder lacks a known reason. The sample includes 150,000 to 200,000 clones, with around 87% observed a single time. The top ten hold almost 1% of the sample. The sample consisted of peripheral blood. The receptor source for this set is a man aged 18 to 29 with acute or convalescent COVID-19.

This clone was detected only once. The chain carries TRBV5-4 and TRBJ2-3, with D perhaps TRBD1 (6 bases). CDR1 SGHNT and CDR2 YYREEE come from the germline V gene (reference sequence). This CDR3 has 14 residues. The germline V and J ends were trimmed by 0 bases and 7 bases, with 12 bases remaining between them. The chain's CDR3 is CASSLGQDFNTQYF. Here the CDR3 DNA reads TGTGCCAGCAGCTTGGGACAGGATTTTAATACGCAGTATTTT.

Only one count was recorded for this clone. The CDR3 DNA sequence: TGCAGTGCCACGACAGGCGGTCCGACCTTC. As protein: CSATTGGPTF. The chain is built from TRBV20-1 and TRBJ1-2; a weak D match, TRBD1 (6 bases). V was shortened by 6 bases and J by 14 bases, with 16 bases between the two germline ends. Per germline, CDR1 DFQATT and CDR2 SNEGSKA (reference sequence). The CDR3 contains 10 residues.

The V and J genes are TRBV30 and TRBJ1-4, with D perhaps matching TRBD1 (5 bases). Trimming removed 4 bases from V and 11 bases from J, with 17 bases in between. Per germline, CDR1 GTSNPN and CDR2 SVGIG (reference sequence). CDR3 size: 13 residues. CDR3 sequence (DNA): TGTGCCTGGACTACTCCCGGGACTACGAAACTGTTTTTT. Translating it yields CAWTTPGTTKLFF. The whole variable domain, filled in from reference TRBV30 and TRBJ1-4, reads SQTIHQWPATLVQPVGSPLSLECTVEGTSNPNLYWYRQAAGRGLQLLFYSVGIGQISSEVPQNLSASRPQDRQFILSSKKLLLSDSGFYLCAWTTPGTTKLFFGSGTQLSVL.

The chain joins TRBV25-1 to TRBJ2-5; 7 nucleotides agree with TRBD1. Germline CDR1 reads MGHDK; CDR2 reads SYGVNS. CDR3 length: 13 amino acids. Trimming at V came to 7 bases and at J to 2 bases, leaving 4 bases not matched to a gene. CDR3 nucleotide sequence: TGTGCCAGCACCTCGGACAGGCAAGAGACCCAGTACTTC. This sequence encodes CASTSDRQETQYF.

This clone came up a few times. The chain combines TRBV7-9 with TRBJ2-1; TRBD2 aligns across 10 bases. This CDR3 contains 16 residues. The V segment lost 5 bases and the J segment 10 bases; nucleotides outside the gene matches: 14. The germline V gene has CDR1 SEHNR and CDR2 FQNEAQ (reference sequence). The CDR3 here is CASSDRGLAAREEQFF. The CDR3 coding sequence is TGTGCCAGCAGCGACAGAGGACTAGCGGCTCGGGAAGAGCAGTTCTTC.

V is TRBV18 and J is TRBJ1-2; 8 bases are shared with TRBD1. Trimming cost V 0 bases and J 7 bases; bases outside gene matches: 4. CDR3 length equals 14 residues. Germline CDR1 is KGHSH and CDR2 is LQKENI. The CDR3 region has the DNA TGTGCCAGCTCACCACCTGACAGGGGAAGTGGCTACACCTTC. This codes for CASSPPDRGSGYTF.

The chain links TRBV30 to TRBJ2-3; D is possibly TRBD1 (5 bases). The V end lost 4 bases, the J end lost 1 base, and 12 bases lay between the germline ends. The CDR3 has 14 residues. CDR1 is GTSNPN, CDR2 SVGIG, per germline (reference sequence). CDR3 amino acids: CAWNPDSGTDTQYF. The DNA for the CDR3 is TGTGCCTGGAATCCCGACAGCGGCACAGATACGCAGTATTTT.

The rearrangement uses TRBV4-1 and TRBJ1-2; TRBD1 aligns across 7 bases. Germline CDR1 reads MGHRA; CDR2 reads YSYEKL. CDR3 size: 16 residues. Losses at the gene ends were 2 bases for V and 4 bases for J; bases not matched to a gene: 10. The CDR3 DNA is TGCGCCAGCAGCCAAACACGACAGGGATCCCCCTATGGCTACACCTTC. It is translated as CASSQTRQGSPYGYTF.

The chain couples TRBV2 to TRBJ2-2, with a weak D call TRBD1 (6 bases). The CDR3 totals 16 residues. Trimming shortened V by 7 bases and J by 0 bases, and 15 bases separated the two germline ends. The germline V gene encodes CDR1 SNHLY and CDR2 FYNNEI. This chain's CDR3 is CASISSDRANTGELFF. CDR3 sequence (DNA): TGTGCCAGCATTTCCTCGGACAGAGCGAACACCGGGGAGCTGTTTTTT.

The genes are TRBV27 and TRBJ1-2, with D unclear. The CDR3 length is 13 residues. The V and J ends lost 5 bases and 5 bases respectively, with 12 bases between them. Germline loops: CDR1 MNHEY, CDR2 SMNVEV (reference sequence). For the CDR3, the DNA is TGTGCCAGCAGTCCGGGAGTTAAGTATGGCTACACCTTC. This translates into CASSPGVKYGYTF.